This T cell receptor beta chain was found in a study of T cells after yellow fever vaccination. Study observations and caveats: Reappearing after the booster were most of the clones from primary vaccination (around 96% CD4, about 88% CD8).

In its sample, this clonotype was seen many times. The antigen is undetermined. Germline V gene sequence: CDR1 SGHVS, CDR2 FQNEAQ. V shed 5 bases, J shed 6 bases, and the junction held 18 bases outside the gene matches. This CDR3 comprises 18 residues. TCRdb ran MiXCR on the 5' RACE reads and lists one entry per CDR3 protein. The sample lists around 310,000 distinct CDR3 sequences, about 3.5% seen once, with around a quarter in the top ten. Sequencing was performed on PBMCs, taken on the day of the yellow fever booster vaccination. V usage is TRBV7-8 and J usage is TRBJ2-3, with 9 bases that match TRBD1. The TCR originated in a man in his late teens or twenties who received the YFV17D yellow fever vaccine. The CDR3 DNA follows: TGTGCCAGCAGCGGGAAAAGGACAGGGGCAGGGAGTCTGGATACGCAGTATTTT. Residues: CASSGKRTGAGSLDTQYF.